This T cell receptor beta chain stems from a study of response to subunit inactivated influenza vaccine. Study results and caveats: Authors suggested each seasonal flu vaccination may recruit only limited numbers of new T cells.

Trimming removed 7 bases from V and 6 bases from J, with 18 bases in between. The germline gives CDR1 SQVTM, CDR2 ANQGSEA. The CDR3 has 13 amino acids. This clonotype appeared many times. What it recognizes is unknown. TCRdb used MiXCR to reprocess the RT-PCR reads, holding one entry per CDR3 protein. The repertoire holds hundreds of thousands of distinct CDR3 sequences, 21% seen once, with roughly a tenth in the top ten. The specimen was PBMCs from blood, collected 21 months after vaccination. V usage is TRBV29-1 and J usage is TRBJ1-2; D ambiguous. This clonotype was sampled from a man aged 45 to 75 who received an inactivated influenza vaccine. As DNA, the CDR3 is TGCAGCGCAACTCCAACGGGAGGGAATGGCTACACCTTC. Translation: CSATPTGGNGYTF.